The rows below give T cell receptor beta chains drawn from one sample of a study of OX40 agonist ivuxolimab in advanced cancers. The data were produced by immunoSEQ multiplex PCR, yet TCRdb's version contains in-frame clones alone and is incomplete. The sample consists of about 50,000 clones, over 75% of them appearing once. Specimen: CD4+ or CD8+ T cells sorted from blood, collected in a trial of the OX40 agonist ivuxolimab. The source of these receptors is an adult with an advanced solid tumor such as melanoma, head and neck, liver or kidney cancer. Each CDR3 is given with its conserved first and last residue. D genes are given only for firm matches. Some rows have no size entry. The others give once, few or many, or a class for an expanded clone.

J: TRBJ1-6
D: -
size: -
V: TRBV6-1
DNA: TGTGCCAGCAGTGAACTCCCGGAGGATTCACCCCTCCACTTT
CDR3: CASSELPEDSPLHF

J: TRBJ2-5
D: TRBD1
size: -
V: TRBV4-2
DNA: TGTGCCAGCAGCCAAGGCAGGGGGCTGGAAGAGACCCAGTACTTC
CDR3: CASSQGRGLEETQYF

J: TRBJ2-7
D: TRBD2
size: -
V: TRBV19
DNA: TGTGCCAGTAGTATAACCCTAGCGGAGGCAGCGGAGCAGTACTTC
CDR3: CASSITLAEAAEQYF

J: TRBJ1-1
D: -
size: -
V: TRBV6-6
DNA: TGTGCCAGCAGTTACGGACAGATCTACCTGAACACTGAAGCTTTCTTT
CDR3: CASSYGQIYLNTEAFF

J: TRBJ2-1
D: -
size: -
V: TRBV7-9
DNA: TGTGCCAGCAGCCGGCAAGTCCCGTACAATGAGCAGTTCTTC
CDR3: CASSRQVPYNEQFF

J: TRBJ2-2
D: -
size: -
V: TRBV7-2
DNA: TGTGCCAGCAGCCCCTATTGGGAATTTACCGGGGAGCTGTTTTTT
CDR3: CASSPYWEFTGELFF

J: TRBJ2-7
D: -
size: -
V: TRBV4-1
DNA: TGCGCCAGCAGCCAAGAACCTCGGGGCTACGAGCAGTACTTC
CDR3: CASSQEPRGYEQYF

J: TRBJ1-2
D: -
size: -
V: TRBV27
DNA: TGTGCCAGCAGTTCTGGTCTGTCGGACTACTATGGCTACACCTTC
CDR3: CASSSGLSDYYGYTF

J: TRBJ2-5
D: -
size: -
V: TRBV28
DNA: TGTGCCAGCAGTGCCCCCTCGGGGGCGGGGGAGACCCAGTACTTC
CDR3: CASSAPSGAGETQYF

J: TRBJ2-2
D: TRBD1
size: -
V: TRBV11-3
DNA: TGTGCCAGCAGCCCATACGGGACAGGCAACACCGGGGAGCTGTTTTTT
CDR3: CASSPYGTGNTGELFF

J: TRBJ2-1
D: TRBD2
size: -
V: TRBV7-3
DNA: TGTGCCAGCAGCCAAGTCCCTAGCGGGTACAATGAGCAGTTCTTC
CDR3: CASSQVPSGYNEQFF

J: TRBJ2-3
D: TRBD2
size: once
V: TRBV18
DNA: TGTGCCAGCTCACCAGCATGGGGACTAGCGGGAGAGACAGATACGCAGTATTTT
CDR3: CASSPAWGLAGETDTQYF

J: TRBJ2-1
D: TRBD2
size: -
V: TRBV9
DNA: TGTGCCAGCAGCGTATCGCAGCGGGGGGGCCACAATGAGCAGTTCTTC
CDR3: CASSVSQRGGHNEQFF

J: TRBJ2-1
D: TRBD1
size: -
V: TRBV27
DNA: TGTGCCAGCAGTCTCTACAGGGGTGGCTACGATGAGCAGTTCTTC
CDR3: CASSLYRGGYDEQFF

J: TRBJ2-7
D: -
size: -
V: TRBV19
DNA: TGTGCCAGTAGTATACGAACAGGATGGGCCTACGAGCAGTACTTC
CDR3: CASSIRTGWAYEQYF

J: TRBJ2-5
D: TRBD2
size: -
V: TRBV27
DNA: TGTGCCAGCAGTCCCCTGGGGGGGCAAGAGACCCAGTACTTC
CDR3: CASSPLGGQETQYF

J: TRBJ2-5
D: -
size: -
V: TRBV5-1
DNA: TGCGCCAGCAGCCTGCTTCCGGAGACCCAGTACTTC
CDR3: CASSLLPETQYF

J: TRBJ1-1
D: -
size: -
V: TRBV6-1
DNA: TGTGCCAGCAGTGAAGGTGGGACGTCCGAAGCTTTCTTT
CDR3: CASSEGGTSEAFF

J: TRBJ2-7
D: TRBD1
size: -
V: TRBV14
DNA: TGTGCCAGCAGCCGCCTCGGGACAGGCGAGCAGTACTTC
CDR3: CASSRLGTGEQYF

J: TRBJ1-2
D: TRBD1
size: -
V: TRBV4-1
DNA: TGCGCCAGCAGCCAAGATGTGGGTACAGGGGAGTACCTTCTCTATGGCTACACCTTC
CDR3: CASSQDVGTGEYLLYGYTF

J: TRBJ2-3
D: -
size: -
V: TRBV7-2
DNA: TGTGCCAGCAGCTTAAAAGGCACAGATACGCAGTATTTT
CDR3: CASSLKGTDTQYF

J: TRBJ2-1
D: -
size: -
V: TRBV19
DNA: TGTGCCAGTATCCCCCCAATAGGGACTCAGGGAAGACATGAGCAGTTCTTC
CDR3: CASIPPIGTQGRHEQFF

J: TRBJ2-7
D: TRBD2
size: -
V: TRBV15
DNA: TGTGCCACCAGCAGACTAGCGGGGTACGAGCAGTACTTC
CDR3: CATSRLAGYEQYF

J: TRBJ2-7
D: TRBD2
size: -
V: TRBV4-3
DNA: TGCGCCAGCAGCCCACTAGCGGGAGGGTCCTACGAGCAGTACTTC
CDR3: CASSPLAGGSYEQYF

J: TRBJ2-2
D: TRBD2
size: -
V: TRBV30
DNA: TGTGCCTGGAACGCGGGAGTCCCGAACACCGGGGAGCTGTTTTTT
CDR3: CAWNAGVPNTGELFF

J: TRBJ2-3
D: -
size: -
V: TRBV27
DNA: TGTGCCAGCAGTTTCCTGCGTCTTGAAGGTGCAGATACGCAGTATTTT
CDR3: CASSFLRLEGADTQYF

J: TRBJ1-2
D: -
size: -
V: TRBV27
DNA: TGTGCCAGCAGCGGGGGCGAGTACGGCGGCTACACCTTC
CDR3: CASSGGEYGGYTF

J: TRBJ2-2
D: -
size: -
V: TRBV7-9
DNA: TGTGCCAGCAGTTCGGCAGTCGGGGAGCTGTTTTTT
CDR3: CASSSAVGELFF

J: TRBJ2-1
D: -
size: -
V: TRBV10-2
DNA: TGCGCCAGCAGTGAGTCAGGACACTACAATGAGCAGTTCTTC
CDR3: CASSESGHYNEQFF

J: TRBJ2-2
D: -
size: -
V: TRBV11-3
DNA: TGTGCCAGCAGCGGGAACAGGGTCACCGGGGAGCTGTTTTTT
CDR3: CASSGNRVTGELFF

J: TRBJ2-1
D: TRBD2
size: -
V: TRBV28
DNA: TGTGCCAGCAGGCCGGGACTAGGCTCCTACAATGAGCAGTTCTTC
CDR3: CASRPGLGSYNEQFF

J: TRBJ1-1
D: -
size: -
V: TRBV30
DNA: TGTGCCTGGAGTTGGCAGTCGAACACTGAAGCTTTCTTT
CDR3: CAWSWQSNTEAFF

J: TRBJ2-7
D: -
size: -
V: TRBV29-1
DNA: TGCAGCGCCTCCGCGGGGGAGCAGTACTTC
CDR3: CSASAGEQYF

J: TRBJ2-1
D: TRBD2
size: -
V: TRBV7-9
DNA: TGTGCCAGCAGCCCGCGGGGGGCCGCCTACAATGAGCAGTTCTTC
CDR3: CASSPRGAAYNEQFF

J: TRBJ1-1
D: -
size: -
V: TRBV28
DNA: TGTGCCAGCAGTCCAGGCGGGGAGAACACTGAAGCTTTCTTT
CDR3: CASSPGGENTEAFF

J: TRBJ2-1
D: -
size: once
V: TRBV7-9
DNA: TGTGCCAGCAGCTTAGGCTACAATGAGCAGTTCTTC
CDR3: CASSLGYNEQFF

J: TRBJ2-1
D: TRBD2
size: once
V: TRBV7-3
DNA: TGTGCCAGCAGCCTAGCGGAGAGCTCCTACAATGAGCAGTTCTTC
CDR3: CASSLAESSYNEQFF

J: TRBJ2-6
D: -
size: -
V: TRBV7-3
DNA: TGTGCCAGCAGCTTAGGGCTGAACCCTGGCTGGGCCAACGTCCTGACTTTC
CDR3: CASSLGLNPGWANVLTF

J: TRBJ2-5
D: TRBD1
size: -
V: TRBV27
DNA: TGTGCCAGCAGTTTGTCGGGGACAGGGCAAGAGACCCAGTACTTC
CDR3: CASSLSGTGQETQYF

J: TRBJ1-5
D: -
size: -
V: TRBV10-1
DNA: TGCGCCAGCAAATCCCCGATACAGGGATCAAGAGGAGACAATCAGCCCCAGCATTTT
CDR3: CASKSPIQGSRGDNQPQHF

J: TRBJ2-7
D: -
size: -
V: TRBV13
DNA: TGTGCCAGCAGCTCCCGGGACAAGAGAAGCTACGAGCAGTACTTC
CDR3: CASSSRDKRSYEQYF

J: TRBJ2-1
D: TRBD1
size: -
V: TRBV4-3
DNA: TGCGCCAGCAGCCATACCCGGACAGGACTCTCCTACAATGAGCAGTTCTTC
CDR3: CASSHTRTGLSYNEQFF

J: TRBJ2-1
D: -
size: -
V: TRBV5-6
DNA: TGTGCCAGCAGCTTGGGCGGGGGCACCTACAATGAGCAGTTCTTC
CDR3: CASSLGGGTYNEQFF

J: TRBJ1-2
D: -
size: -
V: TRBV11-2
DNA: TGTGCCAGCAGCTTCCACATCGGGGGGAATGGCTACACCTTC
CDR3: CASSFHIGGNGYTF

J: TRBJ2-5
D: TRBD1
size: once
V: TRBV4-1
DNA: TGCGCCAGCAGCCAACAGTACAGGGGGGAGACCCAGTACTTC
CDR3: CASSQQYRGETQYF